This T cell receptor (beta chain) was recovered during a study of blood T cell repertoires in COVID-19. Study-wide background: The United States, Italy and Spain were the sources of the acute and convalescent COVID-19 samples. Sources were T cells, B-cell-depleted T cells, or PBMCs; the material itself was cDNA or gDNA.

The germline CDR1 and CDR2 sequences are SGHTA and FQGTGA. The CDR3 has 15 residues. The V end was cut by 2 bases, the J end by 1 base, with 9 bases between. Per the authors' pipeline: Nucleated cell counts were estimated from reference gene primer amplification. The repertoire was sequenced with immunoSEQ multiplex PCR; TCRdb's copy has only in-frame clones and lacks some. Clonal size and the V and J genes are those of that table, whereas D and trimming came from the DNA. The profile covers around 150,000 clones, with about 78% appearing a single time and around 9.9% taken by the ten largest. This clone was seen only a few times.

The rearrangement joins TRBV7-3 to TRBJ2-1; D may be TRBD1 (5 bases). This TCR derives from a man in his 60s who had recovered from COVID-19. What was sequenced was peripheral blood. The CDR3 protein is CASSLGGASYNEQFF. The CDR3 DNA is TGTGCCAGCAGCTTAGGTGGGGCTTCCTACAATGAGCAGTTCTTC.